The source of this T cell receptor (beta chain) is a study of cytomegalovirus exposure and HLA in healthy donors. Study-level findings and limits: Later analysis indicated greater clonal expansion among HLA-associated TCR beta chains than among equally common other chains. Listed as cytomegalovirus-associated were roughly 180 TCR beta chains. In vitro work confirmed that a few CMV-associated chains recognize CMV antigens.

At sampling all donors were nominally healthy, likely with unrecorded immune exposures. Note on this clone: The antigen is unknown.

Vbeta (60) and Jbeta (13) primers were used in the PCR. Using immunoSEQ multiplex PCR, the repertoire was profiled, and TCRdb retains in-frame clones only, with some absent. The table has around 170,000 clones, approximately 71% seen once. The CDR3 spans 15 residues. Trimming removed 1 base at V and 4 bases at J, with 13 bases between. Germline V gene lookup returns CDR1 SGHRS and CDR2 YFSETQ. Sequenced sample: PBMCs. The TCR was taken from a girl aged 5-17 years in good health and CMV-seronegative. The V call is TRBV5-1, the J call TRBJ2-3; D unclear. The CDR3 region is CASSLLAVSADTQYF. The CDR3 DNA reads TGCGCCAGCAGCTTGCTGGCGGTGAGCGCAGATACGCAGTATTTT.